Following are 5 T cell receptor beta chains from one sample sequenced in a study of T cells after yellow fever vaccination. One entry per CDR3 protein results from TCRdb running MiXCR on the 5' RACE reads. The sample consists of under 400,000 distinct CDR3 sequences, around an eighth of them appearing once. The input for sequencing was CD4+ T cells sorted from PBMCs, taken 15 days after the yellow fever booster vaccination. The source of these receptors is a man between 18 and 29 years old who received the YFV17D yellow fever vaccine.

This clonotype was recorded a few times. The gene calls are TRBV6-4 and TRBJ1-2; D is possibly TRBD1 (6 bases). Trimming took off 7 bases at V and 3 bases at J, with 12 bases between the two ends. Germline V gene lookup returns CDR1 MRHNA and CDR2 SNTAGT. This CDR3 contains 13 residues. The CDR3 nucleotides read TGTGCCAGCAACCAGGGGTTGGACTATGGCTACACCTTC. Its translation: CASNQGLDYGYTF.

This clonotype was seen ten or more times. V is TRBV19 and J is TRBJ2-5, with 9 positions matching TRBD2. The germline gives CDR1 LNHDA, CDR2 SQIVND (reference sequence). The length of the CDR3 is 14 residues. V shed 8 bases and J 0 bases; nucleotides not matched to a gene: 4. The CDR3 DNA sequence: TGTGCCAGTGGGACTAGCTTCTACCAAGAGACCCAGTACTTC. This sequence encodes CASGTSFYQETQYF.

This clonotype was counted only a few times. This chain links TRBV2 with TRBJ2-7; 8 nucleotides agree with TRBD1. V shed 5 bases, J shed 2 bases, and the junction held 5 bases outside the gene matches. The CDR3 consists of 14 residues. Per the germline V gene, CDR1 is SNHLY and CDR2 is FYNNEI. CDR3 nucleotides: TGTGCCAGCAGTTTCGACAGGGGCCCCTACGAGCAGTACTTC. This codes for CASSFDRGPYEQYF.

The table lists this clonotype with a few counts. The gene calls are TRBV15 and TRBJ1-6; no clear D gene. Trimming pared 0 bases from V and 4 bases from J, leaving 1 base between. Germline V gene lookup returns CDR1 LNHNV and CDR2 YYDKDF (reference sequence). The CDR3 loop spans 13 amino acids. DNA of the CDR3: TGTGCCACCAGCAGAGAGTATAATTCACCCCTCCACTTT. Residues: CATSREYNSPLHF.

The chain couples TRBV6-6 to TRBJ2-7, with 9 bases matching TRBD1. Germline V gene lookup returns CDR1 MNHNY and CDR2 SVGAGI (reference sequence). The CDR3 spans 15 residues. With 5 bases clipped from V and 5 bases from J, the junction kept 10 bases outside the gene matches. CDR3 sequence (DNA): TGTGCCAGCAGTCGGGACAGGGAGGTCTCTGACGAGCAGTACGTC. Its protein product is CASSRDREVSDEQYV.